Shown below are 32 T cell receptor beta chains from a single sample sequenced in a study of blood T cell repertoires in COVID-19. The data were produced by immunoSEQ multiplex PCR, yet TCRdb's version contains in-frame clones alone and is incomplete. The profile shows roughly 92,000 clones, over 75% of them singletons. Material for sequencing was peripheral blood. Source of these receptors: a woman older than 75 with acute or convalescent COVID-19.

The chain couples TRBV4-1 to TRBJ2-7; 9 bases agree with TRBD2. This CDR3 has 15 amino acids. V was pared by 2 bases and J by 1 base, with 3 bases of the junction left unmatched. The germline gives CDR1 MGHRA, CDR2 YSYEKL. This chain's CDR3 is CASSQTSGQSYEQYF. The CDR3 DNA sequence: TGCGCCAGCAGCCAAACTAGCGGGCAGTCCTACGAGCAGTACTTC.

The chain uses TRBV7-3 and TRBJ2-1; TRBD2 aligns across 7 bases. V lost 5 bases to trimming and J lost 4 bases; unmatched junction nucleotides: 8. This CDR3 is built from 15 residues. Germline V CDR1 and CDR2: SGHTA, FQGTGA. This CDR3 reads CASSPNPGLYNEQFF. In DNA form, the CDR3 reads TGTGCCAGCAGCCCTAATCCGGGACTATACAATGAGCAGTTCTTC.

The J gene is TRBJ2-7, the V gene TRBV10-3; D gene unclear. Germline CDR1 is ENHRY and CDR2 is SYGVKD. The CDR3 runs 13 residues. V was clipped by 3 bases and J by 5 bases, with 11 bases between them. The DNA of the CDR3 is TGTGCCATCAGTGACCCTACGTCCCACGAGCAGTACTTC. Its translation is CAISDPTSHEQYF.

The J gene is TRBJ2-3, the V gene TRBV15; the match to TRBD2 covers 7 bases. CDR1 LNHNV and CDR2 YYDKDF come from the germline V gene (reference sequence). J gave up 0 bases and V 4 bases, and 4 bases lay outside the gene matches. The length of the CDR3 is 15 residues. The CDR3 sequence is CATSIAGVSTDTQYF. In DNA form, the CDR3 reads TGTGCCACCAGCATTGCGGGAGTTAGCACAGATACGCAGTATTTT. The variable domain in full, with the rest retrieved from reference TRBV15 and TRBJ2-3, is DAMVIQNPRYQVTQFGKPVTLSCSQTLNHNVMYWYQQKSSQAPKLLFHYYDKDFNNEADTPDNFQSRRPNTSFCFLDIRSPGLGDTAMYLCATSIAGVSTDTQYFGPGTRLTVL.

V is TRBV19 and J is TRBJ1-5, with D possibly matching TRBD1 (6 bases). V gave up 4 bases and J gave up 0 bases, with 13 bases separating them. The germline CDR1 and CDR2 sequences are LNHDA and SQIVND (reference sequence). The CDR3 is 16 residues long. DNA of the CDR3: TGTGCCAGTAGTAGAGGAAGACAGGTTAGCAATCAGCCCCAGCATTTT. It codes for CASSRGRQVSNQPQHF.

The chain employs TRBV10-2 and TRBJ2-1; TRBD2 agrees at 7 bases. J was trimmed by 5 bases and V by 8 bases; bases with no gene match: 9. CDR1 is WSHSY and CDR2 is SAAADI in the germline V gene. This CDR3 has 14 amino acids. CDR3 bases: TGCGCCAGCGGCCGGGCGGGAGAAAACAATGAGCAGTTCTTC. Translation gives CASGRAGENNEQFF.

This chain uses TRBV5-1 with TRBJ1-6; D not resolved. The CDR3 runs to 13 residues. V was cut by 5 bases and J by 6 bases, with 9 bases left in between. Germline V gene sequence: CDR1 SGHRS, CDR2 YFSETQ. The CDR3 nucleotides read TGCGCCAGCAGTCTCCAACTTAATTCACCCCTCCACTTT. This gives the protein CASSLQLNSPLHF.

Only a few counts were recorded for this clone. The chain combines TRBV5-4 with TRBJ1-6; TRBD1 matches at 10 bases. The V gene end was trimmed by 0 bases and the J gene end by 10 bases; junction bases not matched to a gene: 7. Germline V gene sequence: CDR1 SGHNT, CDR2 YYREEE (reference sequence). The CDR3 covers 16 residues. As DNA, the CDR3 is TGTGCCAGCAGCTTGGGCGACAGGGGGCGAAGATCACCCCTCCACTTT. It yields the protein CASSLGDRGRRSPLHF.

The chain uses TRBV10-3 and TRBJ2-1; D unclear. CDR3 length: 12 amino acids. The V end lost 3 bases, the J end lost 13 bases, and 13 bases lay between the germline ends. Looked up from germline, CDR1 is ENHRY and CDR2 is SYGVKD. The CDR3 DNA reads as TGTGCCATCAGTGACGGCCAGCGAAATCAGTTCTTC. This translates into CAISDGQRNQFF.

The chain combines TRBV3-1 (or the pseudogene TRBV3-2) with TRBJ2-2; no clear D gene. V lost 1 base and J lost 4, with 7 bases in between. The germline CDR1 and CDR2 sequences are LGHDT and YNNKEL (reference sequence). The CDR3 covers 14 residues. CDR3 sequence reads: CASSQGQPTGELFF. CDR3 sequence (DNA): TGTGCCAGCAGCCAAGGACAACCCACCGGGGAGCTGTTTTTT.

The table lists this clone with a count of one. The chain recombines TRBV27 with TRBJ1-1; TRBD1 agrees at 9 bases. The CDR3 contains 14 residues. Germline CDR1 reads MNHEY; CDR2 reads SMNVEV (reference sequence). V shed 6 bases and J 3 bases; nucleotides not matched to a gene: 5. The CDR3: CASRTTGGHTEAFF. The CDR3 DNA reads TGTGCCAGCAGAACTACAGGGGGCCACACTGAAGCTTTCTTT.

This clone has only a few counts. V gene TRBV19 combines with J gene TRBJ2-5; 12 bases line up with TRBD2. This CDR3 has 18 residues. In germline, CDR1 is LNHDA, CDR2 SQIVND (reference sequence). J was trimmed by 5 bases and V by 4 bases; bases with no gene match: 14. CDR3 sequence (DNA): TGTGCCAGTAGTACCCGAGCCACTAGCGGGAGGAGGGGCGAGACCCAGTACTTC. It is translated as CASSTRATSGRRGETQYF.

This clone was counted a single time. The V call is TRBV5-6, the J call TRBJ1-2, with 7 bases that match TRBD1. V lost 3 bases, J lost 8 bases, and 7 bases stayed unmatched. The CDR3 sequence is 13 residues long. Germline CDR1 reads SGHDT; CDR2 reads YYEEEE. CDR3 sequence (DNA): TGTGCCAGCAGCTACCAACAGGGGACGGGCTACACCTTC. Translating gives CASSYQQGTGYTF.

V usage is TRBV27 and J usage is TRBJ2-3, with D unclear. V lost 0 bases and J lost 7, with 8 bases in between. The CDR3 extends over 13 amino acids. Germline-derived CDR1 and CDR2 are MNHEY and SMNVEV (reference sequence). CDR3 bases: TGTGCCAGCAGTTTATCGGAGAGGAATACGCAGTATTTT. This sequence encodes CASSLSERNTQYF.

The V gene is TRBV19, the J gene TRBJ2-1; TRBD2 is a possible D gene (6 bases). Looked up from germline, CDR1 is LNHDA and CDR2 is SQIVND (reference sequence). The V gene lost 5 bases and the J gene lost 0 bases, with 14 bases spanning the gap. The length of the CDR3 is 16 residues. CDR3 DNA: TGTGCCAGTAGTCCGGGAGCGGTTAACTCCTACAATGAGCAGTTCTTC. Amino acid sequence: CASSPGAVNSYNEQFF.

The J gene is TRBJ2-7, the V gene TRBV4-2, with 7 bases lining up with TRBD2. Germline CDR1 and CDR2: LGHNA and YNFKEQ. J lost 6 bases, V lost 5 bases, and 13 bases had no gene match. This CDR3 spans 15 amino acids. CDR3 in DNA: TGTGCCAGCAGCGGCTGGGTAGCGGGTTTGGGCGAGCAGTACTTC. Amino acids: CASSGWVAGLGEQYF.

The rearrangement joins TRBV6-2 or TRBV6-3 to TRBJ2-7; TRBD1 aligns across 9 bases. This CDR3 region has 15 residues. The ends lost 5 bases at V and 3 bases at J; junction bases unmatched: 8. Germline V gives CDR1 MNHEY, CDR2 SVGEGT. CDR3: CASSKGQGNDYEQYF. DNA for the CDR3: TGTGCCAGCAGTAAAGGACAGGGGAACGACTACGAGCAGTACTTC.

This sequence joins TRBV9 and TRBJ2-2; D gene ambiguous. V dropped 2 bases and J dropped 4 bases, with 6 bases sitting between them. Germline V lookup: CDR1 SGDLS, CDR2 YYNGEE. The CDR3 sequence is 13 residues long. The CDR3 spells CASSVSVTGELFF. Here the CDR3 DNA reads TGTGCCAGCAGCGTCTCTGTCACCGGGGAGCTGTTTTTT.

Concerning this clone itself: One end of the junction does not line up with germline, which may come from a read error. The chain recombines TRBV5-1 with TRBJ1-2; D gene uncertain. CDR1 is SGHRS and CDR2 is YFSETQ in the germline V gene. CDR3 length: 12 residues. In DNA form, the CDR3 reads TGCGCCAGCAGTTTGGGCGGAGAGATCCAAACCTTC. Translation: CASSLGGEIQTF.

The chain joins TRBV19 to TRBJ2-2; a possible D gene is TRBD2 (5 bases). Looked up from germline, CDR1 is LNHDA and CDR2 is SQIVND (reference sequence). Trimming took off 3 bases at V and 3 bases at J, with 8 bases between the two ends. The CDR3 length is 14 residues. CDR3 residues: CASSMTRDTGELFF. CDR3 nucleotides: TGTGCCAGTAGTATGACGAGGGACACCGGGGAGCTGTTTTTT.

This chain links TRBV6-5 with TRBJ2-7; perhaps TRBD1 as D (5 bases). With 0 bases removed from V and 6 bases from J, the gap between germline ends came to 15 bases. The CDR3 covers 15 residues. The V gene's germline CDR1 is MNHEY and CDR2 SVGAGI. The CDR3 DNA follows: TGTGCCAGCAGTTACTCACGACAGCGCCAAGGCGAGCAGTACTTC. Translation: CASSYSRQRQGEQYF.

The rearrangement links TRBV19 to TRBJ1-5; 12 bases are a match to TRBD1. In germline, CDR1 is LNHDA, CDR2 SQIVND (reference sequence). The V segment lost 7 bases and the J segment 2 bases; nucleotides outside the gene matches: 9. The CDR3 runs 17 residues. In DNA form, the CDR3 reads TGTGCCAGTAATCCCGGGACAGGGGGCGCGGGCAATCAGCCCCAGCATTTT. As protein: CASNPGTGGAGNQPQHF.

J is TRBJ2-7 and V is TRBV5-5; no firm D call. The CDR3 length is 15 residues. V shed 4 bases and J shed 2 bases, with 16 bases lying between them. Germline V lookup: CDR1 SGHKS, CDR2 YYEKEE (reference sequence). CDR3 residues: CASSRVVPQPYEQYF. CDR3 in DNA: TGTGCCAGCAGCCGGGTTGTGCCTCAGCCCTACGAGCAGTACTTC.

The V and J genes are TRBV19 and TRBJ1-3; D is ambiguous. Germline-derived CDR1 and CDR2 are LNHDA and SQIVND (reference sequence). The V end lost 3 bases, the J end lost 0 bases, and 15 bases lay between the germline ends. CDR3 size: 17 residues. CDR3 sequence reads: CASSIGARGSSGNTIYF. The CDR3 DNA follows: TGTGCCAGTAGTATCGGTGCCCGCGGTTCCTCTGGAAACACCATATATTTT.

This chain connects TRBV12-3 or TRBV12-4 to TRBJ1-2; a weak D match, TRBD1 (5 bases). CDR3 length: 13 residues. Trimming took off 5 bases at V and 2 bases at J, with 9 bases between the two ends. The chain's CDR3 is CASSQRQNYGYTF. CDR3 coding DNA: TGTGCCAGCAGTCAACGACAGAACTATGGCTACACCTTC.

The gene calls are TRBV3-1 (or the pseudogene TRBV3-2) and TRBJ1-1, with D possibly being TRBD1 (6 bases). This CDR3 is 14 amino acids long. The germline V and J ends were trimmed by 1 base and 3 bases, with 9 bases remaining between them. CDR1 is LGHDT, CDR2 YNNKEL, per germline (reference sequence). The CDR3 is CASSQGGLHTEAFF. The CDR3, as DNA: TGTGCCAGCAGCCAAGGGGGGCTTCACACTGAAGCTTTCTTT.

V gene TRBV30 combines with J gene TRBJ1-2, with 7 positions matching TRBD1. V trimming: 4 bases; J trimming: 7 bases; junction bases outside the gene matches: 6. Germline CDR1 reads GTSNPN; CDR2 reads SVGIG (reference sequence). This CDR3 has 12 residues. This CDR3 reads CAWTGGNIGYTF. The CDR3 bases are TGTGCCTGGACAGGGGGTAACATTGGCTACACCTTC.

This clone was recorded once. V gene TRBV5-6 combines with J gene TRBJ1-3, with 10 bases lining up with TRBD1. CDR3 length equals 16 residues. After removal of 3 bases from V and 4 bases from J, the junction contained 7 bases not matched to a gene. The germline V gene encodes CDR1 SGHDT and CDR2 YYEEEE. DNA for the CDR3: TGTGCCAGCAGCTCCGGACAGGGGGTTGAGGGAAACACCATATATTTT. Translation: CASSSGQGVEGNTIYF. Based on the CDR3 plus reference TRBV5-6 and TRBJ1-3, the full variable domain is DAGVTQSPTHLIKTRGQQVTLRCSPKSGHDTVSWYQQALGQGPQFIFQYYEEEERQRGNFPDRFSGHQFPNYSSELNVNALLLGDSALYLCASSSGQGVEGNTIYFGEGSWLTVV.

The V call is TRBV9, the J call TRBJ2-7; TRBD1 aligns across 7 bases. The CDR3 is 12 amino acids. Per germline, CDR1 SGDLS and CDR2 YYNGEE. The V and J ends lost 4 bases and 7 bases, in that order; junction bases with no gene match: 5. CDR3 coding DNA: TGTGCCAGCAGCCTGCGACAGGGTGAGCAGTACTTC. It is translated as CASSLRQGEQYF.

The rearrangement links TRBV5-1 to TRBJ1-1; the match to TRBD1 covers 7 bases. V trimming: 3 bases; J trimming: 6 bases; junction bases outside the gene matches: 5. CDR1 and CDR2 from the germline V gene are SGHRS and YFSETQ. CDR3 length equals 13 residues. The CDR3 loop reads CASSSRGPPEAFF. The CDR3 DNA sequence: TGCGCCAGCAGCTCGAGGGGGCCCCCTGAAGCTTTCTTT.

The V and J genes are TRBV2 and TRBJ1-5; no definite D call. Trimming pared 5 bases from V and 2 bases from J, leaving 10 bases between. Germline values: CDR1 SNHLY, CDR2 FYNNEI. The length of the CDR3 is 14 residues. The CDR3 DNA reads TGTGCCAGCAGTCGGGGAGGCGGCAATCAGCCCCAGCATTTT. It is translated as CASSRGGGNQPQHF.

The V gene is TRBV19, the J gene TRBJ1-6; D is unresolved. From germline, CDR1 is LNHDA and CDR2 SQIVND (reference sequence). Trimming removed 5 bases at V and 6 bases at J, with 11 bases between. This CDR3 has 14 amino acids. The CDR3 reads CASSREIPNSPLHF. The CDR3 DNA sequence: TGTGCCAGTAGTCGCGAGATCCCTAATTCACCCCTCCACTTT.